Below are 16 T cell receptor beta chains sequenced from a single sample in a study of cytomegalovirus exposure and HLA in healthy donors. PCR involved 60 Vbeta and 13 Jbeta primers. Profiled with immunoSEQ multiplex PCR; TCRdb holds only in-frame clones, not every one. The listing contains about 130,000 clones. What was sequenced was PBMCs. The receptors originated from a man aged 25 to 40 in good health and CMV-seronegative.

The chain joins TRBV30 to TRBJ1-1, with TRBD1 matching over 8 bases. The CDR3 is 13 residues long. After removal of 3 bases from V and 6 bases from J, the junction contained 6 bases not matched to a gene. Per the germline V gene, CDR1 is GTSNPN and CDR2 is SVGIG (reference sequence). For the CDR3, the DNA is TGTGCCTGGAGAGAGGACAGGGATCCTGAAGCTTTCTTT. Its protein product is CAWREDRDPEAFF.

The CDR3 loop reads CASSSRDRGEQFF. The CDR3 nucleotides are TGCGCCAGCAGCTCGAGGGACAGGGGCGAGCAGTTCTTC. The rearrangement uses TRBV5-1 and TRBJ2-1, with 10 bases identical to TRBD1. The CDR3 has 13 amino acids. With 3 bases clipped from V and 10 bases from J, the junction kept 4 bases outside the gene matches. Germline CDR1 and CDR2: SGHRS and YFSETQ.

The chain employs TRBV5-4 and TRBJ1-3, with 8 bases matching TRBD1. V lost 5 bases to trimming and J lost 3 bases; unmatched junction nucleotides: 4. Germline loops: CDR1 SGHNT, CDR2 YYREEE (reference sequence). The CDR3 is made up of 14 amino acids. Here the CDR3 DNA reads TGTGCCAGCAGAAAGACAGGGGTTGGAAACACCATATATTTT. Its protein is CASRKTGVGNTIYF.

The rearrangement links TRBV5-6 to TRBJ2-5, with a weak D call TRBD2 (6 bases). This CDR3 spans 18 amino acids. Looked up from germline, CDR1 is SGHDT and CDR2 is YYEEEE. With 0 bases removed from V and 2 bases from J, the gap between germline ends came to 20 bases. The CDR3 is CASSLGRRVAVVQETQYF. CDR3 nucleotide sequence: TGTGCCAGCAGCTTGGGTCGGAGGGTAGCGGTTGTGCAAGAGACCCAGTACTTC.

This chain uses TRBV30 with TRBJ1-2; unclear D gene. CDR3 length: 13 residues. CDR1 is GTSNPN and CDR2 is SVGIG in the germline V gene (reference sequence). Deletions cut 4 bases from V and 6 bases from J, with 15 bases between. The CDR3 loop is CAWTSRVPDGYTF. In DNA form, the CDR3 reads TGTGCCTGGACTTCCCGGGTTCCCGATGGCTACACCTTC.

V and J are TRBV29-1 and TRBJ2-5; 9 bases are a match to TRBD2. Germline CDR1 is SQVTM and CDR2 is ANQGSEA. The CDR3 extends over 17 amino acids. V was pared by 2 bases and J by 5 bases, with 15 bases of the junction left unmatched. CDR3 sequence (DNA): TGCAGCGTTGAATCCGATGGGCGGGAGGGCTTCATCGAGACCCAGTACTTC. Its protein product is CSVESDGREGFIETQYF.

The genes are TRBV5-1 and TRBJ1-1; no reliable D call. Trimming cost V 4 bases and J 7 bases, with 23 bases left between them. Germline V CDR1 and CDR2: SGHRS, YFSETQ. The CDR3 runs to 16 residues. CDR3 DNA: TGCGCCAGCAGCCTCCGGCCCGGACGGGATAATATTGAAGCTTTCTTT. Translated, it gives CASSLRPGRDNIEAFF.

CDR3 nucleotide sequence: TGTGCCAGCAGCTTACTTAGAGATGAGCAGTTCTTC. Its protein product is CASSLLRDEQFF. The genes are TRBV7-9 and TRBJ2-1; D remains unclear. Trimming took 2 bases from V and 8 from J, leaving 7 bases between them. The germline V gene encodes CDR1 SEHNR and CDR2 FQNEAQ (reference sequence). CDR3 length: 12 amino acids.

The chain uses TRBV6-1 and TRBJ1-2; perhaps TRBD1 as D (5 bases). The CDR3 sequence is 15 residues long. The germline V and J ends were trimmed by 2 bases and 7 bases, with 17 bases remaining between them. Germline V lookup: CDR1 MNHNS, CDR2 SASEGT. The CDR3 region is CASSETAGWRSGYTF. The DNA for the CDR3 is TGTGCCAGCAGTGAAACGGCAGGGTGGCGTTCTGGCTACACCTTC.

In nucleotides, the CDR3 is TGCAGCGTTGGCGGGAGTGTAGGCACCGGGGAGCTGTTTTTT. It translates to CSVGGSVGTGELFF. The gene calls are TRBV29-1 and TRBJ2-2, with 7 bases identical to TRBD2. Looked up from germline, CDR1 is SQVTM and CDR2 is ANQGSEA. This CDR3 has 14 amino acids. J was trimmed by 4 bases and V by 4 bases; bases with no gene match: 6.

V and J are TRBV6-5 and TRBJ2-7, with D perhaps matching TRBD1 (6 bases). Germline-derived CDR1 and CDR2 are MNHEY and SVGAGI. CDR3 length: 13 residues. V lost 5 bases and J 6 bases, leaving 14 bases between the germline ends. The CDR3 DNA sequence: TGTGCCAGCAGTGAAAGGGACATGAGCGAGCAGTACTTC. It codes for CASSERDMSEQYF.

V gene TRBV4-1 combines with J gene TRBJ2-1; the match to TRBD2 covers 8 bases. The CDR3 spans 15 residues. V lost 1 base to trimming and J lost 3 bases; unmatched junction nucleotides: 2. The germline CDR1 and CDR2 sequences are MGHRA and YSYEKL. CDR3 in DNA: TGCGCCAGCAGCCAAGCACTAGCGGTCTACAATGAGCAGTTCTTC. This translates into CASSQALAVYNEQFF.

In nucleotides, the CDR3 is TGTGCCAGTAGTATATTGGGACAGGGGGTTCCCAAAAACATTCAGTACTTC. Protein sequence: CASSILGQGVPKNIQYF. V gene TRBV19 combines with J gene TRBJ2-4; 11 bases are a match to TRBD1. V lost 2 bases, J lost 2 bases, and 5 bases stayed unmatched. The CDR3 spans 17 residues. Looked up from germline, CDR1 is LNHDA and CDR2 is SQIVND (reference sequence).

The chain links TRBV28 to TRBJ1-5, with D tentatively TRBD1 (6 bases). Trimming removed 7 bases at V and 6 bases at J, with 25 bases between. This CDR3 has 17 amino acids. Per germline, CDR1 MDHEN and CDR2 SYDVKM. CDR3 amino acids: CASKPDTGRGGSQPQHF. For the CDR3, the DNA is TGTGCCAGCAAGCCAGATACAGGGAGGGGTGGAAGTCAGCCCCAGCATTTT.

The chain joins TRBV28 to TRBJ2-1; 8 bases are shared with TRBD2. V shed 4 bases, J shed 3 bases, and the junction held 8 bases outside the gene matches. This CDR3 spans 16 amino acids. The germline V gene has CDR1 MDHEN and CDR2 SYDVKM. CDR3 DNA sequence: TGTGCCAGCAGTTCTGCCGCGGGAGGAGTCTACAATGAGCAGTTCTTC. Amino acids: CASSSAAGGVYNEQFF.

The V and J genes are TRBV18 and TRBJ2-7; 8 bases map to TRBD2. This CDR3 comprises 14 residues. Looked up from germline, CDR1 is KGHSH and CDR2 is LQKENI. V lost 6 bases to trimming and J lost 5 bases; unmatched junction nucleotides: 9. CDR3 in amino acids: CASSSVSGTDEQYF. CDR3 in DNA: TGTGCCAGCTCGTCCGTTAGCGGGACTGACGAGCAGTACTTC.